Described below is a single T cell receptor beta chain sequence and its context. The antigen is not known. The sample belongs to a study of cytomegalovirus exposure and HLA in healthy donors. Overall study results and limits: It was assumed in the presence/absence analyses that sequencing depth was roughly uniform across donors.

Trimming took off 3 bases at V and 4 bases at J, with 14 bases between the two ends. This CDR3 is 15 amino acids long. Looked up from germline, CDR1 is MDHEN and CDR2 is SYDVKM. This PCR relied on a set of 60 Vbeta primers and 13 Jbeta primers. The method was immunoSEQ multiplex PCR; TCRdb's version includes in-frame clones alone and lacks a portion of them. This table has some 140,000 clones, 80% appearing once. This receptor was obtained from a man under 40 in good health and CMV-seronegative. Source material: PBMCs. The chain couples TRBV28 to TRBJ2-3; tentatively, D is TRBD2 (6 bases). The CDR3, as DNA: TGTGCCAGCAGTTTTTGGCGGGATGGGCCAGATACGCAGTATTTT. Translating gives CASSFWRDGPDTQYF.